The source of this T cell receptor beta chain is a study of blood T cell repertoires in COVID-19. Study context: T cells, B-cell-depleted T cells, or PBMCs supplied cDNA or gDNA.

Seattle cases were enrolled at active infection and followed longitudinally. In the study's own analysis: Reference gene primer amplification gave estimated nucleated cell counts. The data were produced by immunoSEQ multiplex PCR, yet TCRdb's version contains in-frame clones alone and is incomplete. The V and J calls and clone size are taken from that table; D and trimming were inferred from the DNA. The sample yields about 500,000 clones, approximately 92% seen once. Germline V gene data show CDR1 as LNHDA and CDR2 as SQIVND (reference sequence). V dropped 5 bases and J dropped 13; count of bases not matched to a gene: 10. CDR3 length: 14 amino acids.

Input material: peripheral blood. This TCR was sampled from a man between 18 and 29 years old with COVID-19, enrolled during active disease. The chain has TRBV19 and TRBJ2-1, with 11 bases aligning to TRBD1. The CDR3 region has the DNA TGTGCCAGTAGTGCCCCGGGACAGGGGGGCCCCCAGTTCTTC. It codes for CASSAPGQGGPQFF.